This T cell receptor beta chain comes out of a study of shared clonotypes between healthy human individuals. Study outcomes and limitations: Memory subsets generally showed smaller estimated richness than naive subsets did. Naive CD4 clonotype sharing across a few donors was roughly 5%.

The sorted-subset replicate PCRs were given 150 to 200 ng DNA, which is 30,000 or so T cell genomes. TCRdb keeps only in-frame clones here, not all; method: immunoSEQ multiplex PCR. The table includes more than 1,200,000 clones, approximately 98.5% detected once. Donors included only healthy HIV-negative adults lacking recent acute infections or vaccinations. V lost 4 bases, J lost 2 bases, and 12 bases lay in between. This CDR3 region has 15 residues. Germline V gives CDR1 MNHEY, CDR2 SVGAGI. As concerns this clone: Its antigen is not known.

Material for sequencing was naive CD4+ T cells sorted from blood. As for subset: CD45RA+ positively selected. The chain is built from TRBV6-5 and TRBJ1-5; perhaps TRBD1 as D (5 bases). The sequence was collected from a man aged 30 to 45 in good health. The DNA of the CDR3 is TGTGCCAGCAGTTCCCTGGGGCGAGGCAATCAGCCCCAGCATTTT. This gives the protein CASSSLGRGNQPQHF.